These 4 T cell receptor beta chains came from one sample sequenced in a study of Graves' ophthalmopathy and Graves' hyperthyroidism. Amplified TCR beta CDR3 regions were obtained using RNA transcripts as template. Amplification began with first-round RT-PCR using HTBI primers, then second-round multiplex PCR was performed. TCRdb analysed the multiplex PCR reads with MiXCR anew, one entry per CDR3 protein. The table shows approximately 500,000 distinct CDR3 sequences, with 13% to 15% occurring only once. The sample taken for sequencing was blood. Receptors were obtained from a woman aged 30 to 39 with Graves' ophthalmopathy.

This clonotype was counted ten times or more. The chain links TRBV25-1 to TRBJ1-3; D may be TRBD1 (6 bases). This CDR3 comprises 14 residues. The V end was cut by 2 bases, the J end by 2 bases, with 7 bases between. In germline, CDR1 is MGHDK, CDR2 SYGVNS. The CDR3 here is CASSENRAGNTIYF. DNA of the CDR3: TGTGCCAGCAGTGAAAACAGGGCTGGAAACACCATATATTTT.

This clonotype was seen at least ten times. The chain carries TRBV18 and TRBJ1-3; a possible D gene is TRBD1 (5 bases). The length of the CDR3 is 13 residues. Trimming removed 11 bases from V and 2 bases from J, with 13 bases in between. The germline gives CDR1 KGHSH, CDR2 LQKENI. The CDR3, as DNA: TGTGCCCTTCGCGGGGGACCTGGAAACACCATATATTTT. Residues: CALRGGPGNTIYF.

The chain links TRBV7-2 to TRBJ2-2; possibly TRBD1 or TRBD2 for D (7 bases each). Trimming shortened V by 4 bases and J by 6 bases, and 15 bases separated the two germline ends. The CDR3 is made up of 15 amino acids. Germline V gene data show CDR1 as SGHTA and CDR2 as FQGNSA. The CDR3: CASSYKQGGAGELFF. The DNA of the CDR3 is TGTGCCAGCAGCTATAAGCAGGGGGGGGCCGGGGAGCTGTTTTTT.

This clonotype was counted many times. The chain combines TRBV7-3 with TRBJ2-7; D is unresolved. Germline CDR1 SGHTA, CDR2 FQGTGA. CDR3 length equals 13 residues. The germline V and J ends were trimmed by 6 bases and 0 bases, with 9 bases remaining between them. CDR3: CASSLSPSYEQYF. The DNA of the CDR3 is TGTGCCAGCAGTTTATCCCCCTCCTACGAGCAGTACTTC.